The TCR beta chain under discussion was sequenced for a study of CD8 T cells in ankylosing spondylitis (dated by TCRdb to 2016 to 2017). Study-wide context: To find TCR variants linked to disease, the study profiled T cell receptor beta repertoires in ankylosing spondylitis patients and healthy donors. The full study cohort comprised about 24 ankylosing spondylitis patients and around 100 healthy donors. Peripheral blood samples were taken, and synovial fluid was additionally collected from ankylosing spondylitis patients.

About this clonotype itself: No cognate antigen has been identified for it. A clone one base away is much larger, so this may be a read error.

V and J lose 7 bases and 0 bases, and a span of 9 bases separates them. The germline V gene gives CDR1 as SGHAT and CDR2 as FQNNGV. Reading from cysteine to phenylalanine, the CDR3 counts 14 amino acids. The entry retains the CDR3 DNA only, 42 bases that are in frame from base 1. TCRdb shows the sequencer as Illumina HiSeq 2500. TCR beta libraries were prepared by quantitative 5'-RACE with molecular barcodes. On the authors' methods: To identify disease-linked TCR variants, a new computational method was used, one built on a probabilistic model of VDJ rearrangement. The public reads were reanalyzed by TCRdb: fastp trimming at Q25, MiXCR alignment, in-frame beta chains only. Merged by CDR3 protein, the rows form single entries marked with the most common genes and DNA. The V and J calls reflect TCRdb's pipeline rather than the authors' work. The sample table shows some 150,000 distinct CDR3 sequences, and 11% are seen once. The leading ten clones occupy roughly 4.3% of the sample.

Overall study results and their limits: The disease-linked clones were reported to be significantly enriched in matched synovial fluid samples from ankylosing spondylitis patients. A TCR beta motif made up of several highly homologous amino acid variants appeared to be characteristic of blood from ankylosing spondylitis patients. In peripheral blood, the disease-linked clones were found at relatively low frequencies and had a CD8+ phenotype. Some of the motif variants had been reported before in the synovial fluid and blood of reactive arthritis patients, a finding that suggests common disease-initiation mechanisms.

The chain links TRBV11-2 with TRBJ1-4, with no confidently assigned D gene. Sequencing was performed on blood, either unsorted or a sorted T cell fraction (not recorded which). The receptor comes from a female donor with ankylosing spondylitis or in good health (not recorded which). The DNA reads TGTGCCAGCAACTCGTCCTCAACTAATGAAAAACTGTTTTTT. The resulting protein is CASNSSSTNEKLFF. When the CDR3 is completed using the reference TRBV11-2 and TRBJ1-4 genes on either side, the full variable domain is EAGVAQSPRYKIIEKRQSVAFWCNPISGHATLYWYQQILGQGPKLLIQFQNNGVVDDSQLPKDRFSAERLKGVDSTLKIQPAKLEDSAVYLCASNSSSTNEKLFFGSGTQLSVL.